Shown below are 20 T cell receptor beta chains from a single sample sequenced in a study of T cell responses to AZD1222 COVID-19 vaccine. TCRdb's copy holds only in-frame clones and misses some; the assay was immunoSEQ multiplex PCR. Of about 140,000 clones in the sample, 89% are singletons; the top ten hold just under 3%. The source material was peripheral blood, sampled on day 0 of AZD1222 vaccination. The receptors shown here come from an adult in good health.

V usage is TRBV7-9 and J usage is TRBJ2-3; TRBD1 agrees at 7 bases. Per the germline V gene, CDR1 is SEHNR and CDR2 is FQNEAQ (reference sequence). CDR3 length: 15 residues. The J segment lost 8 bases and the V segment lost 4 bases, leaving 12 bases of the junction unmatched. The CDR3 sequence: CASSSYRGAGSTQYF. CDR3 sequence (DNA): TGTGCCAGCAGCTCCTACAGGGGTGCAGGGAGTACGCAGTATTTT.

The V gene is TRBV6-5, the J gene TRBJ1-4, with D unclear. This CDR3 has 12 amino acids. Trimming shortened V by 0 bases and J by 8 bases, and 4 bases separated the two germline ends. Germline V gene sequence: CDR1 MNHEY, CDR2 SVGAGI. The CDR3 coding sequence is TGTGCCAGCAGTTACTCGGGGGAAAAACTGTTTTTT. It yields the protein CASSYSGEKLFF.

The chain links TRBV11-2 to TRBJ2-6; maybe TRBD2 (6 bases). The CDR3 runs to 16 residues. Germline V gene data show CDR1 as SGHAT and CDR2 as FQNNGV. The V gene lost 5 bases and the J gene lost 3 bases, with 14 bases spanning the gap. In DNA, the CDR3 is TGTGCCAGCAGCCCGGCGGCGGGGCTTGGGGCCAACGTCCTGACTTTC. Its protein is CASSPAAGLGANVLTF. Full variable domain (rest looked up from reference TRBV11-2 and TRBJ2-6): EAGVAQSPRYKIIEKRQSVAFWCNPISGHATLYWYQQILGQGPKLLIQFQNNGVVDDSQLPKDRFSAERLKGVDSTLKIQPAKLEDSAVYLCASSPAAGLGANVLTFGAGSRLTVL.

Note on this clone: Distinct nucleotide sequences in the sample also encode this CDR3. CDR3 residues: CASSPGTVNTEAFF. The CDR3 DNA follows: TGTGCCAGCAGCCCCGGGACGGTGAACACTGAAGCTTTCTTT. The V call is TRBV28, the J call TRBJ1-1, with a possible D match to TRBD1 (5 bases). The CDR3 loop spans 14 amino acids. Germline-derived CDR1 and CDR2 are MDHEN and SYDVKM. V was shortened by 6 bases and J by 0 bases, with 11 bases between the two germline ends.

The rearrangement links TRBV5-1 to TRBJ1-2, with 7 bases aligning to TRBD1. Germline CDR1 reads SGHRS; CDR2 reads YFSETQ. CDR3 length: 13 amino acids. V shed 7 bases, J shed 4 bases, and the junction held 7 bases outside the gene matches. The CDR3 nucleotides are TGCGCCAGCGGAACAGGGGTTATCTATGGCTACACCTTC. It codes for CASGTGVIYGYTF.

This chain connects TRBV7-3 to TRBJ2-1, with 9 bases identical to TRBD2. Germline V gives CDR1 SGHTA, CDR2 FQGTGA. The CDR3 contains 17 residues. Losses at the gene ends were 2 bases for V and 10 bases for J; bases not matched to a gene: 15. Written as DNA, the CDR3 is TGTGCCAGCAGCTTAGGATATCGGCGGGAGGGCCAGGTCGAGCAGTTCTTC. This codes for CASSLGYRREGQVEQFF. The variable domain in full, completed from reference TRBV7-3 and TRBJ2-1, reads GAGVSQTPSNKVTEKGKYVELRCDPISGHTALYWYRQSLGQGPEFLIYFQGTGAADDSGLPNDRFFAVRPEGSVSTLKIQRTERGDSAVYLCASSLGYRREGQVEQFFGPGTRLTVL.

The gene calls are TRBV9 and TRBJ2-4; 7 nucleotides align to TRBD2. From germline, CDR1 is SGDLS and CDR2 YYNGEE. CDR3 length equals 16 residues. Trimming removed 4 bases from V and 8 bases from J; junction bases left unmatched: 15. DNA for the CDR3: TGTGCCAGCAGCCCGGCTGTCGGGGGACGGGGGGACATTCAGTACTTC. Translation: CASSPAVGGRGDIQYF.

This clone is labeled medium-sized (0.01 to 0.1%). J is TRBJ2-3 and V is TRBV2, with 10 bases aligning to TRBD2. In germline, CDR1 is SNHLY, CDR2 FYNNEI. V shed 7 bases and J 4 bases; nucleotides not matched to a gene: 14. The CDR3 consists of 17 residues. The CDR3 bases are TGTGCCAGCAACCCGGGACTAGCGTACGGCCCAGCAGATACGCAGTATTTT. Protein product: CASNPGLAYGPADTQYF.

The chain links TRBV5-1 to TRBJ1-2, with D unresolved. This CDR3 contains 15 residues. V was pared by 3 bases and J by 4 bases, with 16 bases between. CDR1 and CDR2 (germline): SGHRS, YFSETQ. CDR3 in amino acids: CASSSPDLGIYGYTF. The CDR3 DNA reads as TGCGCCAGCAGCTCGCCGGACTTGGGAATCTATGGCTACACCTTC. The full variable domain, in which reference TRBV5-1 and TRBJ1-2 provide the parts outside the CDR3, is KAGVTQTPRYLIKTRGQQVTLSCSPISGHRSVSWYQQTPGQGLQFLFEYFSETQRNKGNFPGRFSGRQFSNSRSEMNVSTLELGDSALYLCASSSPDLGIYGYTFGSGTRLTVV.

The V call is TRBV6-2 or TRBV6-3, the J call TRBJ1-5; D is undetermined. The germline gives CDR1 MNHEY, CDR2 SVGEGT. This CDR3 contains 13 residues. The V end was cut by 2 bases, the J end by 9 bases, with 11 bases between. The CDR3 DNA follows: TGTGCCAGCAGTTACGGCGGGATCCGGCCCCAGCATTTT. Protein sequence: CASSYGGIRPQHF.

This chain links TRBV5-1 with TRBJ2-7; TRBD1 matches at 9 bases. The CDR3 extends over 14 amino acids. From germline, CDR1 is SGHRS and CDR2 YFSETQ. V shed 1 base and J 5 bases; nucleotides not matched to a gene: 4. The CDR3 coding sequence is TGCGCCAGCAGCTTGCCCGGACAGGGGAACGAGCAGTACTTC. Encoded protein: CASSLPGQGNEQYF.

The sample holds one count of this clone. The rearrangement links TRBV12-3 or TRBV12-4 to TRBJ2-3; D unresolved. This CDR3 has 11 residues. Trimming pared 2 bases from V and 7 bases from J, leaving 4 bases between. CDR3 coding DNA: TGTGCCAGCAGTTTAACGAATACGCAGTATTTT. This codes for CASSLTNTQYF.

This sequence joins TRBV6-5 and TRBJ2-7, with D possibly being TRBD1 (5 bases). Germline assignment: CDR1 MNHEY and CDR2 SVGAGI. V was trimmed by 6 bases and J by 6 bases, leaving 21 bases between them. CDR3 size: 15 residues. The CDR3 region has the DNA TGTGCCAGCAGACTACATGGGGCCACGGTTGGCGAGCAGTACTTC. Translating gives CASRLHGATVGEQYF.

This clone was observed once. The genes are TRBV19 and TRBJ1-1, with 8 bases aligning to TRBD1. Germline V gene sequence: CDR1 LNHDA, CDR2 SQIVND (reference sequence). The ends lost 8 bases at V and 3 bases at J; junction bases unmatched: 8. The CDR3 totals 14 residues. The CDR3 sequence is CASVQGGSDTEAFF. CDR3 sequence (DNA): TGTGCCAGTGTACAGGGGGGGTCCGACACTGAAGCTTTCTTT.

The chain carries TRBV6-5 and TRBJ1-2; TRBD1 aligns across 8 bases. The V and J ends lost 2 bases and 5 bases, in that order; junction bases with no gene match: 10. The CDR3 extends over 16 amino acids. Per germline, CDR1 MNHEY and CDR2 SVGAGI. This chain's CDR3 is CASSYAGTGLSYGYTF. The CDR3 region has the DNA TGTGCCAGCAGTTACGCCGGGACAGGTCTCTCATATGGCTACACCTTC.

V and J are TRBV15 and TRBJ2-7; D unresolved. The ends were cut back, 1 base at V and 0 bases at J, with 22 bases in the middle. Germline lookup yields CDR1 LNHNV and CDR2 YYDKDF (reference sequence). This CDR3 is built from 19 residues. In DNA form, the CDR3 reads TGTGCCACCAGCAGAGCTACCCTTAATATACCCCGATCCTCCTACGAGCAGTACTTC. It yields the protein CATSRATLNIPRSSYEQYF.

The rearrangement joins TRBV6-5 to TRBJ1-1; weak D call: TRBD1 (5 bases). V lost 6 bases, J lost 2 bases, and 10 bases lay in between. The germline V gene has CDR1 MNHEY and CDR2 SVGAGI. This CDR3 comprises 13 residues. The CDR3 reads CASRTGGNTEAFF. In nucleotides, the CDR3 is TGTGCCAGCAGAACAGGTGGAAACACTGAAGCTTTCTTT.

The gene calls are TRBV9 and TRBJ2-5; the match to TRBD2 covers 7 bases. Germline CDR1 reads SGDLS; CDR2 reads YYNGEE. The J segment lost 2 bases and the V segment lost 1 base, leaving 5 bases of the junction unmatched. This CDR3 comprises 15 residues. The CDR3 reads CASSVSYGGQETQYF. The CDR3 region has the DNA TGTGCCAGCAGCGTATCATACGGGGGGCAAGAGACCCAGTACTTC.

The V gene is TRBV20-1, the J gene TRBJ2-1, with 10 bases fitting TRBD2. The CDR3 contains 15 residues. The germline V gene has CDR1 DFQATT and CDR2 SNEGSKA (reference sequence). V dropped 3 bases and J dropped 5; count of bases not matched to a gene: 7. CDR3 coding DNA: TGCAGTGCTAGTTCAGCGGGGGGGCCAAACAATGAGCAGTTCTTC. Its protein product is CSASSAGGPNNEQFF.

The V gene is TRBV12-3 or TRBV12-4, the J gene TRBJ1-2; D is unresolved. This CDR3 has 13 residues. The ends were cut back, 5 bases at V and 4 bases at J, with 11 bases in the middle. CDR3 in amino acids: CASSEHRGYGYTF. CDR3 nucleotides: TGTGCCAGCAGTGAACACCGCGGCTATGGCTACACCTTC.